The 17 T cell receptor beta chains below were found in one sample sequenced in a study of T cell responses to AZD1222 COVID-19 vaccine. TCRdb keeps only in-frame clones here, not all; method: immunoSEQ multiplex PCR. In the table there are around 100,000 clones, 70% to 90% of which are singletons. The sample in question was peripheral blood, obtained 28 days after the second AZD1222 dose. These receptors all come from an adult who received the AZD1222 COVID-19 vaccine.

The count of this clone is one. The V and J genes are TRBV6-4 and TRBJ2-2; 11 bases fit TRBD1. The CDR3 extends over 15 amino acids. CDR1 is MRHNA and CDR2 is SNTAGT in the germline V gene. After removal of 3 bases from V and 7 bases from J, the junction contained 4 bases not matched to a gene. CDR3 DNA: TGTGCCAGCAGTGATGGACAGGGGGCTGGCGGGGAGCTGTTTTTT. This codes for CASSDGQGAGGELFF.

As to this clone: At one of its ends the junction is not consistent with the germline gene, which may arise from a read error. J is TRBJ1-2 and V is TRBV13, with 10 positions matching TRBD1. Looked up from germline, CDR1 is PRHDT and CDR2 is FYEKMQ (reference sequence). The CDR3 is 18 residues long. The CDR3 loop reads CASSVGVRTGGIDYGYTF. In nucleotides, the CDR3 is TGTGCCAGCAGCGTAGGGGTCCGGACAGGGGGGATAGACTATGGCTACACCTTC.

This clone is classed as medium-sized. One end of the junction fails to match germline, which may point to a read error. V and J are TRBV29-1 and TRBJ2-1; tentative D call: TRBD1 (6 bases). The CDR3 consists of 13 residues. Germline loops: CDR1 SQVTM, CDR2 ANQGSEA. In DNA form, the CDR3 reads TGCAGCGTTGAAAGGACAGAATACACTGAGCAGTTCTTC. This encodes CSVERTEYTEQFF.

The chain links TRBV28 to TRBJ1-6, with 10 bases fitting TRBD1. V lost 6 bases to trimming and J lost 8 bases; unmatched junction nucleotides: 4. Germline loops: CDR1 MDHEN, CDR2 SYDVKM. This CDR3 has 14 amino acids. The CDR3 DNA sequence: TGTGCCAGCAGGGGGACAGGGGAACATTCACCCCTCCACTTT. Encoded protein: CASRGTGEHSPLHF.

The J gene is TRBJ1-1, the V gene TRBV5-4, with unresolved D. Germline loops: CDR1 SGHNT, CDR2 YYREEE (reference sequence). The V gene lost 0 bases and the J gene lost 2 bases, with 5 bases spanning the gap. The CDR3 totals 13 residues. The DNA for the CDR3 is TGTGCCAGCAGCTTGGTAGATAACACTGAAGCTTTCTTT. This codes for CASSLVDNTEAFF.

The genes are TRBV6-5 and TRBJ2-7; D unclear. Per germline, CDR1 MNHEY and CDR2 SVGAGI. This CDR3 is 15 amino acids long. V was trimmed by 5 bases and J by 7 bases, leaving 21 bases between them. The CDR3 region has the DNA TGTGCCAGCAGTCAGACCATGGGCAGCTCGTCGGAGCAGTACTTC. This encodes CASSQTMGSSSEQYF.

This clone was seen just once. The V call is TRBV28, the J call TRBJ2-2, with D perhaps matching TRBD1 (6 bases). The V and J ends lost 6 bases and 5 bases respectively, with 16 bases between them. The CDR3 totals 15 residues. The germline CDR1 and CDR2 sequences are MDHEN and SYDVKM. CDR3 in amino acids: CASSPIRGGTGELFF. CDR3 nucleotide sequence: TGTGCCAGCAGCCCTATACGAGGGGGTACCGGGGAGCTGTTTTTT.

The chain couples TRBV5-1 to TRBJ1-1; D is unclear. The CDR3 totals 14 residues. Germline assignment: CDR1 SGHRS and CDR2 YFSETQ. Trimming shortened V by 0 bases and J by 3 bases, and 9 bases separated the two germline ends. In nucleotides, the CDR3 is TGCGCCAGCAGCTTGGGGGGTGGGCACACTGAAGCTTTCTTT. It codes for CASSLGGGHTEAFF.

This chain links TRBV28 with TRBJ2-7; 9 bases align to TRBD1. V lost 2 bases and J lost 2; bases outside the gene matches: 1. This CDR3 spans 14 amino acids. CDR1 is MDHEN and CDR2 is SYDVKM in the germline V gene. This chain's CDR3 is CASSLGTGTYEQYF. The CDR3 DNA reads TGTGCCAGCAGTTTAGGGACAGGGACCTACGAGCAGTACTTC.

This sequence joins TRBV29-1 and TRBJ2-7; 12 bases map to TRBD1. CDR3 size: 14 residues. The trim removed 4 bases at V and 6 bases at J, leaving 7 bases unmatched. Per the germline V gene, CDR1 is SQVTM and CDR2 is ANQGSEA. CDR3 in amino acids: CSVAGTGGLGEQYF. The CDR3 region has the DNA TGCAGCGTTGCCGGGACAGGGGGCCTAGGCGAGCAGTACTTC.

The CDR3 sequence: CASSPRLAGLTYNEQFF. CDR3 nucleotide sequence: TGTGCCAGCAGCCCTCGACTAGCGGGATTAACCTACAATGAGCAGTTCTTC. This chain joins TRBV9 and TRBJ2-1, with 11 bases fitting TRBD2. V shed 4 bases, J shed 2 bases, and the junction held 8 bases outside the gene matches. The CDR3 is made up of 17 amino acids. Germline assignment: CDR1 SGDLS and CDR2 YYNGEE.

The CDR3: CASSLALDRPGGYTF. The CDR3 DNA reads as TGTGCCAGCAGCTTGGCCTTGGACAGGCCGGGAGGCTACACCTTC. The chain links TRBV5-5 to TRBJ1-2; 7 bases are shared with TRBD1. V lost 0 bases, J lost 8 bases, and 10 bases stayed unmatched. The CDR3 consists of 15 residues. Germline-derived CDR1 and CDR2 are SGHKS and YYEKEE (reference sequence).

This sequence joins TRBV19 and TRBJ1-4; D is undetermined. The CDR3 sequence is 16 residues long. CDR1 LNHDA and CDR2 SQIVND come from the germline V gene (reference sequence). Trimming removed 6 bases at V and 5 bases at J, with 19 bases between. CDR3 protein: CASSTSRQSLNEKLFF. The DNA of the CDR3 is TGTGCCAGTAGCACCTCCCGGCAGAGTTTGAATGAAAAACTGTTTTTT.

This chain connects TRBV6-6 to TRBJ2-7, with 11 positions matching TRBD2. J lost 2 bases, V lost 6 bases, and 6 bases had no gene match. The germline V gene has CDR1 MNHNY and CDR2 SVGAGI (reference sequence). The length of the CDR3 is 15 residues. The CDR3 loop reads CASSPGLAVAYEQYF. The CDR3 DNA follows: TGTGCCAGCAGCCCGGGACTAGCGGTGGCCTACGAGCAGTACTTC.

The V gene is TRBV30, the J gene TRBJ1-1; D is possibly TRBD1 (6 bases). The CDR3 consists of 14 residues. Germline CDR1 GTSNPN, CDR2 SVGIG (reference sequence). Between the trimmed V and J ends, which lost 0 bases and 9 bases, there was a span of 17 bases. CDR3 loop: CAWSVSSPTGQAFF. The CDR3 DNA reads as TGTGCCTGGAGTGTATCATCCCCGACAGGCCAAGCTTTCTTT.

This chain joins TRBV30 and TRBJ1-3; TRBD1 might be the D (5 bases). This CDR3 is built from 16 residues. V was trimmed by 1 base and J by 1 base, leaving 14 bases between them. Germline CDR1 is GTSNPN and CDR2 is SVGIG (reference sequence). DNA for the CDR3: TGTGCCTGGAGTGGGGGGTTAACCGGGTCTGGAAACACCATATATTTT. Translated, it gives CAWSGGLTGSGNTIYF. The entire variable domain, with the rest obtained from reference TRBV30 and TRBJ1-3, is as follows: SQTIHQWPATLVQPVGSPLSLECTVEGTSNPNLYWYRQAAGRGLQLLFYSVGIGQISSEVPQNLSASRPQDRQFILSSKKLLLSDSGFYLCAWSGGLTGSGNTIYFGEGSWLTVV.

This clone turned up a few times. V usage is TRBV6-5 and J usage is TRBJ1-1, with D possibly being TRBD1 (5 bases). Trimming took off 7 bases at V and 0 bases at J, with 15 bases between the two ends. The CDR3 is 15 amino acids. CDR1 and CDR2 (germline): MNHEY, SVGAGI. CDR3 amino acids: CASNRQTAVNTEAFF. DNA of the CDR3: TGTGCCAGCAATAGACAGACAGCGGTGAACACTGAAGCTTTCTTT.